A single sample gave rise to the 2 T cell receptor beta chains below, sequenced in a study of CD8+ T cells in alopecia areata. RNA was isolated and reverse transcribed to cDNA, the sequencing template. Measured with immunoSEQ multiplex PCR; TCRdb has only the in-frame clones, and not every one. The table records more than 90,000 clones, about two fifths of them present only once. The source material was CD4+ T cells sorted from blood. These receptors came from a human donor with alopecia areata.

V usage is TRBV30 and J usage is TRBJ1-1, with TRBD1 identical over 10 bases. The V gene end was trimmed by 4 bases and the J gene end by 5 bases; junction bases not matched to a gene: 10. This CDR3 is 15 amino acids long. Germline V gene data show CDR1 as GTSNPN and CDR2 as SVGIG (reference sequence). The DNA for the CDR3 is TGTGCCTGGAACCTTTTCGACAGGGGGCGGACTGAAGCTTTCTTT. Translated, it gives CAWNLFDRGRTEAFF.

The rearrangement uses TRBV18 and TRBJ2-7; D unresolved. The CDR3 loop spans 14 amino acids. V lost 3 bases and J 0 bases, leaving 9 bases between the germline ends. From germline, CDR1 is KGHSH and CDR2 LQKENI. Here the CDR3 DNA reads TGTGCCAGCTCACCCATAACCGCCTCCTACGAGCAGTACTTC. Residues: CASSPITASYEQYF.